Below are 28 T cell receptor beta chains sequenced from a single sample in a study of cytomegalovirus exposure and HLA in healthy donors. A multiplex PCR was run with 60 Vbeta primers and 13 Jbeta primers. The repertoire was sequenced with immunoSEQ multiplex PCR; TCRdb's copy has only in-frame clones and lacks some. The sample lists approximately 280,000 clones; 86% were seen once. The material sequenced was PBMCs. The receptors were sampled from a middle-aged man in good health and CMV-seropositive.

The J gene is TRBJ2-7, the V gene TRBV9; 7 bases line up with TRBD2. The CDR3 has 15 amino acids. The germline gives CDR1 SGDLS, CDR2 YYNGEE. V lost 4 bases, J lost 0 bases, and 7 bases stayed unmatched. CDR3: CASSPTSASSYEQYF. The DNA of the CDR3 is TGTGCCAGCAGCCCCACTAGCGCTAGCTCCTACGAGCAGTACTTC.

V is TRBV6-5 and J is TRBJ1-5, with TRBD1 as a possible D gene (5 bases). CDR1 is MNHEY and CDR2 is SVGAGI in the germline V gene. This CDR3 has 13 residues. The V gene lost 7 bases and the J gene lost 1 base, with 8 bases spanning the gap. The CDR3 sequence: CASKPGSNQPQHF. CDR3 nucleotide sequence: TGTGCCAGCAAGCCAGGGAGCAATCAGCCCCAGCATTTT.

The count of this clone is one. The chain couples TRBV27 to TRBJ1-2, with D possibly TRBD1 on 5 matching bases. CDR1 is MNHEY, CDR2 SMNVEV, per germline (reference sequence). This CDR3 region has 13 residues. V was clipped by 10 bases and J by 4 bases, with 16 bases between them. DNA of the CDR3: TGTGCCAACTTGGGACTGCTTCTCTATGGCTACACCTTC. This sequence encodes CANLGLLLYGYTF.

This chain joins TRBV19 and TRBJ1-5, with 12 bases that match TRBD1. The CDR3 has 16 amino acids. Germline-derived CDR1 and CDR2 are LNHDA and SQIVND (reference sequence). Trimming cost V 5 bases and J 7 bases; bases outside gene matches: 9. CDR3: CASSPTGTGGAQPQHF. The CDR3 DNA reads TGTGCCAGTAGTCCGACCGGGACAGGGGGCGCCCAGCCCCAGCATTTT.

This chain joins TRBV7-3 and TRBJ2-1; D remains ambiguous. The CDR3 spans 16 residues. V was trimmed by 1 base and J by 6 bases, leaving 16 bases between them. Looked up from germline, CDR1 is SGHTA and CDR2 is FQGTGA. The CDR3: CASSLMSGSAGNEQFF. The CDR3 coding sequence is TGTGCCAGCAGCTTAATGTCAGGTTCGGCCGGCAATGAGCAGTTCTTC.

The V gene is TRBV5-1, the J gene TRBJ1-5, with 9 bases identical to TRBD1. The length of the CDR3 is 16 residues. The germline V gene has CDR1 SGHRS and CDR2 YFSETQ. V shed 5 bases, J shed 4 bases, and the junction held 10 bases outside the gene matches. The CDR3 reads CASRPLQGAGNQPQHF. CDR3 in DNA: TGCGCCAGCAGACCTTTACAGGGGGCAGGGAATCAGCCCCAGCATTTT.

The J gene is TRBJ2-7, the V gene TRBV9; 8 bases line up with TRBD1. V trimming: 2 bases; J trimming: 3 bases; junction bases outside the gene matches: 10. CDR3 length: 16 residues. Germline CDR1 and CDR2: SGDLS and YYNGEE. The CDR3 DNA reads TGTGCCAGCAGCGTCTCGACAGGGGCGACAAGCTACGAGCAGTACTTC. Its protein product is CASSVSTGATSYEQYF.

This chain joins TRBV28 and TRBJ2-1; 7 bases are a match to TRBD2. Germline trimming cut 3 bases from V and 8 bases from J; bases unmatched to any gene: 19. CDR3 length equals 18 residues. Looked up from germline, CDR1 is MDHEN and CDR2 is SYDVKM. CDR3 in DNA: TGTGCCAGCAGTTTTGGGCAGTTACTAGCGCCGGTCGGGGATGAGCAGTTCTTC. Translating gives CASSFGQLLAPVGDEQFF.

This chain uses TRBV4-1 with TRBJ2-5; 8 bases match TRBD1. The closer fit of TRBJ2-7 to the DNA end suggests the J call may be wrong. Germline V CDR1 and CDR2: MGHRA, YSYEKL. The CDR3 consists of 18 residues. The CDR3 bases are TGCGCCAGCAGCCAGACAGGGGTTGGAACTTCCAGCTCCTACGAGCAGTACTTC. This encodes CASSQTGVGTSSSYEQYF.

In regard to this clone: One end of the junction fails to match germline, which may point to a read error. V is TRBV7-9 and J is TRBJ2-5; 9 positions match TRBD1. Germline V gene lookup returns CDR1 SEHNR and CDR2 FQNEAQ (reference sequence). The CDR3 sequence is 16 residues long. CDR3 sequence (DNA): TGTTCCAGCAGCCCACCTAGGACAGGGGTTGAAGAGACCCAGTACTTC. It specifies CSSSPPRTGVEETQYF.

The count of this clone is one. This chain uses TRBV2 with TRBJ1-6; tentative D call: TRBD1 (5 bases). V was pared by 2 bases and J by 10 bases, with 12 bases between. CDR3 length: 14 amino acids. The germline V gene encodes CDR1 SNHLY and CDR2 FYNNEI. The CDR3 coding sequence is TGTGCCAGCAGTGAACTCAGGGTAAACTCACCCCTCCACTTT. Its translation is CASSELRVNSPLHF.

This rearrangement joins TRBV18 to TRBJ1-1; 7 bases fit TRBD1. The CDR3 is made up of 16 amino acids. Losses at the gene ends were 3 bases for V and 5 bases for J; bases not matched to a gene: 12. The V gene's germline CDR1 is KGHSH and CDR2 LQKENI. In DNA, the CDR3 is TGTGCCAGCTCACCGTCGACAGGGACGGGGTTTACTGAAGCTTTCTTT. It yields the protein CASSPSTGTGFTEAFF.

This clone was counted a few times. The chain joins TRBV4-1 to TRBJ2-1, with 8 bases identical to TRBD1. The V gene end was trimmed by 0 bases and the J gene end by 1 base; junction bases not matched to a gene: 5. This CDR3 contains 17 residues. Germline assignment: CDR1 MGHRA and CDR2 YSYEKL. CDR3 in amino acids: CASSQDGTGRSYNEQFF. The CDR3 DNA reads TGCGCCAGCAGCCAAGACGGGACAGGCCGATCCTACAATGAGCAGTTCTTC.

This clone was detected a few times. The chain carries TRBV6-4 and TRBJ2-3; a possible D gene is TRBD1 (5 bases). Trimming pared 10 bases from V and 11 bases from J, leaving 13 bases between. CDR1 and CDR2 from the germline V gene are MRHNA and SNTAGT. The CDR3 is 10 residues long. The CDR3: CATEGVWQYF. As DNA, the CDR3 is TGTGCCACCGAAGGGGTGTGGCAGTATTTT.

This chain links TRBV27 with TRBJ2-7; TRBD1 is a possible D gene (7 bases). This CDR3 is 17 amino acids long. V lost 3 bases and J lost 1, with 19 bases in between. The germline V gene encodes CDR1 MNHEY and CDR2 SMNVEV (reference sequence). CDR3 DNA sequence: TGTGCCAGCAGTTTCGGGTTGGGCGGGACAGATTCCTACGAGCAGTACTTC. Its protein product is CASSFGLGGTDSYEQYF.

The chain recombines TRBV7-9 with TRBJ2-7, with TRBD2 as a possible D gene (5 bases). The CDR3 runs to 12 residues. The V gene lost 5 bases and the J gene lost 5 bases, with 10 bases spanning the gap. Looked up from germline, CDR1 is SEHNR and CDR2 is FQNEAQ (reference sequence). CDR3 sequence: CASSPRRHEQYF. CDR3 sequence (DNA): TGTGCCAGCAGCCCCCGGAGGCACGAGCAGTACTTC.

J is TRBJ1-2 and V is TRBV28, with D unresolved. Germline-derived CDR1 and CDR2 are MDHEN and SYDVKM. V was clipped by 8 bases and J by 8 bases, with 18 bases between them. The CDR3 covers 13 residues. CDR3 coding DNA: TGTGCCAGCTTGCTAGGCAGTGGCTGGGGCTACACCTTC. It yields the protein CASLLGSGWGYTF.

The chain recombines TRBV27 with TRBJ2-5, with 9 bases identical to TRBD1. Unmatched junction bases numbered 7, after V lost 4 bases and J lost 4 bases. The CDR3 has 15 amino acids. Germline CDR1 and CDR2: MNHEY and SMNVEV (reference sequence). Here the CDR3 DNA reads TGTGCCAGCAGTTCCGGGACAGGGACGGTAGAGACCCAGTACTTC. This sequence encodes CASSSGTGTVETQYF.

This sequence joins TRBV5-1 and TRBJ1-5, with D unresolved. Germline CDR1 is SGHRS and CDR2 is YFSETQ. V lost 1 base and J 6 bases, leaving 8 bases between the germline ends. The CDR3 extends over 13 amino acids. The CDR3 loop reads CASSLRSGQPQHF. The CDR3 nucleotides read TGCGCCAGCAGCTTGCGTAGCGGTCAGCCCCAGCATTTT.

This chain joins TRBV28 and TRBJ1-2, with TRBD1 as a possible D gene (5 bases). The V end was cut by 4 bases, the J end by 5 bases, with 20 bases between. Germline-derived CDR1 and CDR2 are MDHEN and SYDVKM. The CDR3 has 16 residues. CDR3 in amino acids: CASSSPGPTTAYGYTF. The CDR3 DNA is TGTGCCAGCAGTTCTCCGGGTCCGACGACAGCATATGGCTACACCTTC.

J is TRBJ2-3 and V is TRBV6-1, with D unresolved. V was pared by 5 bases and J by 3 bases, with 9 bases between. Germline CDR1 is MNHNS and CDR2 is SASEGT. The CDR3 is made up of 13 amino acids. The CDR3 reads CASSSLGTDTQYF. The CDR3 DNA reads TGTGCCAGCAGTTCCCTCGGGACAGATACGCAGTATTTT.

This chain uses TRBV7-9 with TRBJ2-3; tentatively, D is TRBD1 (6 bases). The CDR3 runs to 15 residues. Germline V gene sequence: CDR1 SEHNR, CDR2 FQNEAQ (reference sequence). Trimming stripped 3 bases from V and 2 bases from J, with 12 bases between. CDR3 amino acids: CASSLGAGPTDTQYF. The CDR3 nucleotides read TGTGCCAGCAGCTTGGGGGCGGGTCCCACAGATACGCAGTATTTT.

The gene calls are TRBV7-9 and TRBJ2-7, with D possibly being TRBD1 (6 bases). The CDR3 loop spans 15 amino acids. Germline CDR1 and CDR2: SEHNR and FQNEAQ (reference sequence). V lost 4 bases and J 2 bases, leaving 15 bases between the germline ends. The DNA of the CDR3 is TGTGCCAGCAGCTCTCGTCTGGGGGCCCCCTACGAGCAGTACTTC. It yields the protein CASSSRLGAPYEQYF.

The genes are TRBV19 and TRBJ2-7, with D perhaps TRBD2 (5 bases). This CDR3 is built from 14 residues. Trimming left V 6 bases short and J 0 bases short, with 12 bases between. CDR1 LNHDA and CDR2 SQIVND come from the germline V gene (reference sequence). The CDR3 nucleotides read TGTGCCAGTAGGCCATCTGGGAGCTCCTACGAGCAGTACTTC. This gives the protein CASRPSGSSYEQYF.

CDR3 protein: CASTPSGLAGGLRTDTQYF. CDR3 coding DNA: TGTGCCAGTACCCCATCCGGACTAGCGGGAGGGCTTCGCACAGATACGCAGTATTTT. This sequence joins TRBV19 and TRBJ2-3, with 15 bases lining up with TRBD2. The trim removed 7 bases at V and 1 base at J, leaving 12 bases unmatched. This CDR3 comprises 19 residues. Germline-derived CDR1 and CDR2 are LNHDA and SQIVND (reference sequence).

The CDR3 spells CASSWAGGSSYEQYF. The CDR3 region has the DNA TGTGCCAGCAGCTGGGCGGGCGGGAGTTCCTACGAGCAGTACTTC. The chain uses TRBV7-3 and TRBJ2-7; 7 bases agree with TRBD2. Germline loops: CDR1 SGHTA, CDR2 FQGTGA. Trimming removed 4 bases from V and 1 base from J; junction bases left unmatched: 7. The CDR3 extends over 15 amino acids.

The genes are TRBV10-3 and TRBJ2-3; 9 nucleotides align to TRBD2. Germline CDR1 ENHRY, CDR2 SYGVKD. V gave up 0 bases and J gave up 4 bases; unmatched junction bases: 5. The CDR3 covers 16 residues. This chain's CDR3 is CAISESLAGEADTQYF. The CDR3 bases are TGTGCCATCAGTGAGTCCTTAGCGGGAGAGGCAGATACGCAGTATTTT.

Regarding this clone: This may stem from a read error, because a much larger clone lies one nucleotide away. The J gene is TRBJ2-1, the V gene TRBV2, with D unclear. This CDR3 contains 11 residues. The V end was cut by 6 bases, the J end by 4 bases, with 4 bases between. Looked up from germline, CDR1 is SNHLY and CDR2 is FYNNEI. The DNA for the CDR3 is TGTGCCAGCAGCACTTACAATGAGCAGTTCTTC. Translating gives CASSTYNEQFF.